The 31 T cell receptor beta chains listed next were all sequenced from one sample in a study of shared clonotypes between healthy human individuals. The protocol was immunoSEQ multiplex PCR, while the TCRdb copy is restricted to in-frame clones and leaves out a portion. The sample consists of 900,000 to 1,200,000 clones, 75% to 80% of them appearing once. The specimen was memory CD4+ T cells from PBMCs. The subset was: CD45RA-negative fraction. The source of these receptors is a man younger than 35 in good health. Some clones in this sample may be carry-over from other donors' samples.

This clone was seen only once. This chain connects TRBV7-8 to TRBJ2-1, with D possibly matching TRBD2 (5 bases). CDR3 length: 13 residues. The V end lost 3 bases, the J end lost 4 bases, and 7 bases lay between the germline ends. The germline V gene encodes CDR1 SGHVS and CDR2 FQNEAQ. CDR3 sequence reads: CASSFQRYNEQFF. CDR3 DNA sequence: TGTGCCAGCAGCTTCCAGCGGTACAATGAGCAGTTCTTC.

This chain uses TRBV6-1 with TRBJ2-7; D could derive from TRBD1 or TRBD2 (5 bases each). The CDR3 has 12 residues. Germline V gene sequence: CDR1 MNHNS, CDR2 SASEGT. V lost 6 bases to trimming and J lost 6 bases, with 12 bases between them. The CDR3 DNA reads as TGTGCCAGCAGGGGACCGTTTACCGAGCAGTACTTC. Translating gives CASRGPFTEQYF.

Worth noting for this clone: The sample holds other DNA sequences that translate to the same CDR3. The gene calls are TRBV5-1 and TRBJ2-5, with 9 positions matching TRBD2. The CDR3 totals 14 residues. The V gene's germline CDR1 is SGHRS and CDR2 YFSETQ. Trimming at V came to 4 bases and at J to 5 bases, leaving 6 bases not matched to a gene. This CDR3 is CASSPRGGEETQYF. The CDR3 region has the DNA TGCGCCAGCAGCCCGCGGGGGGGCGAGGAGACCCAGTACTTC. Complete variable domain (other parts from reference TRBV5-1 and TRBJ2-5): KAGVTQTPRYLIKTRGQQVTLSCSPISGHRSVSWYQQTPGQGLQFLFEYFSETQRNKGNFPGRFSGRQFSNSRSEMNVSTLELGDSALYLCASSPRGGEETQYFGPGTRLLVL.

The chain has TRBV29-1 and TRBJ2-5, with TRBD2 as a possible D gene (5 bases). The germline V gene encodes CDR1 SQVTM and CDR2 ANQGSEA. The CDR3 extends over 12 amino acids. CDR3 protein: CGGLGSGETQYF. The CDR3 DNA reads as TGCGGCGGACTTGGATCGGGAGAGACCCAGTACTTC.

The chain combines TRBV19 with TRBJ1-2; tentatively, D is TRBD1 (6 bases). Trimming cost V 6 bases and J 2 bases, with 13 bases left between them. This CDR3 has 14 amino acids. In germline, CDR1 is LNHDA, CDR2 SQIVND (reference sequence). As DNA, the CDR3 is TGTGCCAGTAGAACGGGGACAACAAACTATGGCTACACCTTC. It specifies CASRTGTTNYGYTF.

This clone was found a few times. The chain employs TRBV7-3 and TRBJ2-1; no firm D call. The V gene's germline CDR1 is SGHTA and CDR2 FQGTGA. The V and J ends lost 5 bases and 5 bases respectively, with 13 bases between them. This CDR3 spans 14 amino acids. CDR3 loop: CASSPGPGNNEQFF. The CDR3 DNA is TGTGCCAGCAGCCCCGGCCCCGGAAACAATGAGCAGTTCTTC.

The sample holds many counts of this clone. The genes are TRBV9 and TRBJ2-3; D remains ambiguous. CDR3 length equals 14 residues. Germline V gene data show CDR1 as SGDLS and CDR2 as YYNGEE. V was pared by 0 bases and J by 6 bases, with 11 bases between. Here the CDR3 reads CASSVATAGDTQYF. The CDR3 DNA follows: TGTGCCAGCAGCGTAGCCACGGCCGGCGATACGCAGTATTTT.

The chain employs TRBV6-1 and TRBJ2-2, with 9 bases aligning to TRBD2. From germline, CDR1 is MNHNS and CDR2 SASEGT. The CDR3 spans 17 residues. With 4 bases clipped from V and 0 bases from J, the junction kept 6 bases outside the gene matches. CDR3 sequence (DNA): TGTGCCAGCAGTGTTCTCAGCGGGAGGCCGAACACCGGGGAGCTGTTTTTT. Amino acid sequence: CASSVLSGRPNTGELFF.

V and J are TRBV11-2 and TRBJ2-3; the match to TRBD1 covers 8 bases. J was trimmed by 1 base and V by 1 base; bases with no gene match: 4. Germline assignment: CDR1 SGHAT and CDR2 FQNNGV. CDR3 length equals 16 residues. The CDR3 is CASSLVPGQGTDTQYF. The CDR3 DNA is TGTGCCAGCAGCTTAGTGCCGGGACAGGGCACAGATACGCAGTATTTT.

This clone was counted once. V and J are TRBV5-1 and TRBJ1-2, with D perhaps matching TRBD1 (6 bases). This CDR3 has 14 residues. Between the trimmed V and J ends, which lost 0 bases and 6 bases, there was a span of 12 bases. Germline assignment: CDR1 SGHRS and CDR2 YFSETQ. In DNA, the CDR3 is TGCGCCAGCAGCTTGGGAGGCCCAGGGGATGGCTACACCTTC. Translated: CASSLGGPGDGYTF.

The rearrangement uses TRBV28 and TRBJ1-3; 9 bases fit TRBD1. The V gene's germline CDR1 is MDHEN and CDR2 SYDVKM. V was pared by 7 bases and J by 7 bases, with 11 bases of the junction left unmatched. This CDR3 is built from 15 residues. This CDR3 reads CASTYPGQGRNTIYF. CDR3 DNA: TGTGCCAGCACCTACCCGGGACAGGGTCGGAACACCATATATTTT.

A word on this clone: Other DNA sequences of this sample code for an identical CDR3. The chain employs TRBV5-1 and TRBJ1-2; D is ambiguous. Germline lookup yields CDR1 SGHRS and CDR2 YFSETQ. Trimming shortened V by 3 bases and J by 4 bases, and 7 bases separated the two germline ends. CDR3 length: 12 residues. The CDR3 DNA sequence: TGCGCCAGCAGCTATGACACCTATGGCTACACCTTC. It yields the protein CASSYDTYGYTF.

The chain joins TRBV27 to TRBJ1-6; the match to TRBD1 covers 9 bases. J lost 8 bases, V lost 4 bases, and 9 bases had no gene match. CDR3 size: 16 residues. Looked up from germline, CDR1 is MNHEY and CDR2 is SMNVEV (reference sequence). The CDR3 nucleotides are TGTGCCAGCAGTTATGGCAGGACAGGGGCGGATTCACCCCTCCACTTT. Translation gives CASSYGRTGADSPLHF.

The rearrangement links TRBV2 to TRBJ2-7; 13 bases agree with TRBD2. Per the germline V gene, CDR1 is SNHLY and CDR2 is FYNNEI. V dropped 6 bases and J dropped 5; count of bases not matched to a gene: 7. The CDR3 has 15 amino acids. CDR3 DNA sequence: TGTGCCAGCAGACCCCGGACTAGCGGGAGCGACGAGCAGTACTTC. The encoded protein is CASRPRTSGSDEQYF.

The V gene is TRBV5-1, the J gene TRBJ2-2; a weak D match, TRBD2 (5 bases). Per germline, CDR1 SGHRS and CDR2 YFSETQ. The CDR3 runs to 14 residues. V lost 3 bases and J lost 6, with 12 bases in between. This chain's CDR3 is CASSSGEGAGELFF. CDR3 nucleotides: TGCGCCAGCAGCTCCGGGGAAGGCGCCGGGGAGCTGTTTTTT.

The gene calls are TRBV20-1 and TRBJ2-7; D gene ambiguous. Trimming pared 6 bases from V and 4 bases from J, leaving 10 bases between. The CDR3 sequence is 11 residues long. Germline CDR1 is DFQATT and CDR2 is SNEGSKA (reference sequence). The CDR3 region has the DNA TGCAGTGCCCATTCGGGTTACGAGCAGTACTTC. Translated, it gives CSAHSGYEQYF.

DNA for the CDR3: TGTGCCACCAGCAGAATCAGGGTGAACACTGAAGCTTTCTTT. Translation: CATSRIRVNTEAFF. The rearrangement uses TRBV15 and TRBJ1-1; D may be TRBD1 (5 bases). The CDR3 consists of 14 residues. V was cut by 2 bases and J by 0 bases, with 7 bases left in between. The V gene's germline CDR1 is LNHNV and CDR2 YYDKDF (reference sequence).

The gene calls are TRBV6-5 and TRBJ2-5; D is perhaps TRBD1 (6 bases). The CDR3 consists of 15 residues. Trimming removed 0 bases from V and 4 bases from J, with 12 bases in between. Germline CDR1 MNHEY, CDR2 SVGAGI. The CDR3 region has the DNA TGTGCCAGCAGTTACTCGAACAGGGCAGGAGAGACCCAGTACTTC. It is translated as CASSYSNRAGETQYF.

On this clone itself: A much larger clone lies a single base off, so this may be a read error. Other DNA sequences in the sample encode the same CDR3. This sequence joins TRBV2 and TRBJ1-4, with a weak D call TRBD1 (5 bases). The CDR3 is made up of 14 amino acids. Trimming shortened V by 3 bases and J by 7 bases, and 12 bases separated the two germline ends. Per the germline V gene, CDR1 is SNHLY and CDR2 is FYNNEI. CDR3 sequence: CASSDRTGGEKLFF. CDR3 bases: TGTGCCAGCAGTGATCGGACGGGGGGTGAAAAACTGTTTTTT.

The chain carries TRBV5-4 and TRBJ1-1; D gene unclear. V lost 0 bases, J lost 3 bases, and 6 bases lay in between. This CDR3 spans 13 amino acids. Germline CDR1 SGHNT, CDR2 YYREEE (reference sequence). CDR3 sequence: CASSLARDTEAFF. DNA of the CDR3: TGTGCCAGCAGCTTGGCCCGGGACACTGAAGCTTTCTTT.

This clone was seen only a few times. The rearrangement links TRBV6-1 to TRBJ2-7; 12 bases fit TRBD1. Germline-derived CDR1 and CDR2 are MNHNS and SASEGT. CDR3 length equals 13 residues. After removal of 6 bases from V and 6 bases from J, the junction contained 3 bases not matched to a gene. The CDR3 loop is CASRRDRGLEQYF. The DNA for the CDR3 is TGTGCCAGCAGGCGGGACAGGGGGCTCGAGCAGTACTTC.

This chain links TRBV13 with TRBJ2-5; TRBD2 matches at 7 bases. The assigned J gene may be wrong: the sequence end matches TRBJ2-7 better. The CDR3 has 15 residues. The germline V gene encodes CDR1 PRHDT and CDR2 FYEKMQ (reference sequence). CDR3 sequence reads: CASSLSGRTAYEQYF. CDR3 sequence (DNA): TGTGCCAGCAGCCTTAGCGGGCGGACCGCCTACGAGCAGTACTTC.

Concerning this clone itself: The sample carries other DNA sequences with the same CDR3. CDR3 nucleotide sequence: TGTGCCAGCAGTTACGGCGGGCTGAACACTGAAGCTTTCTTT. Translation: CASSYGGLNTEAFF. The V gene is TRBV6-5, the J gene TRBJ1-1; D gene unclear. The ends were cut back, 2 bases at V and 0 bases at J, with 7 bases in the middle. Germline V gives CDR1 MNHEY, CDR2 SVGAGI. The CDR3 runs to 14 residues.

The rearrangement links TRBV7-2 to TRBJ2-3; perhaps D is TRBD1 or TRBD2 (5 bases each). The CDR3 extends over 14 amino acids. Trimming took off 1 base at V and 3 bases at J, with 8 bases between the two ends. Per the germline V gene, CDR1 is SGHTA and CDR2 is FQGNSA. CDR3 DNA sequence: TGTGCCAGCAGCTTAGGGGGGTGGACAGATACGCAGTATTTT. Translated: CASSLGGWTDTQYF. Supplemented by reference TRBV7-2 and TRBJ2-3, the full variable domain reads GAGVSQSPSNKVTEKGKDVELRCDPISGHTALYWYRQSLGQGLEFLIYFQGNSAPDKSGLPSDRFSAERTGGSVSTLTIQRTQQEDSAVYLCASSLGGWTDTQYFGPGTRLTVL.

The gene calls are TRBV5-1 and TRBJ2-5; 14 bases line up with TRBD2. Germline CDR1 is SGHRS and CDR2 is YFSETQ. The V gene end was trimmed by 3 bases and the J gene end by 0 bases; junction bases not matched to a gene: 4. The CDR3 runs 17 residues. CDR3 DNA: TGCGCCAGCAGCTCGGGGACTAGCGGGGGATACCAAGAGACCCAGTACTTC. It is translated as CASSSGTSGGYQETQYF.

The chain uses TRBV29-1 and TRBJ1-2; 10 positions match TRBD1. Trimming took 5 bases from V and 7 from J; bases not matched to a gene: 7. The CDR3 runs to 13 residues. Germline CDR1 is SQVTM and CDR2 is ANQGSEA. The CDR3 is CSVRDRGSTGYTF. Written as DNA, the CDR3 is TGCAGCGTTCGGGACAGGGGATCCACTGGCTACACCTTC.

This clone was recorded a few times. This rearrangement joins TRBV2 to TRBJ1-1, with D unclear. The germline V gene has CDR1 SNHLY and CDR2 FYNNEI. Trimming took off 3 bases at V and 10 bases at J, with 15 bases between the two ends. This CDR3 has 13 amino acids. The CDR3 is CASSDGTAGRAFF. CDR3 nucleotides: TGTGCCAGCAGTGACGGTACAGCGGGGAGAGCTTTCTTT.

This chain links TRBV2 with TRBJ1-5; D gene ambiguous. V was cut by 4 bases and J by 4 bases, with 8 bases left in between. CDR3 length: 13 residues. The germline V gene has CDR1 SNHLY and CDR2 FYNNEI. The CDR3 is CASSVRVNQPQHF. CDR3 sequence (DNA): TGTGCCAGCAGTGTTAGGGTTAATCAGCCCCAGCATTTT.

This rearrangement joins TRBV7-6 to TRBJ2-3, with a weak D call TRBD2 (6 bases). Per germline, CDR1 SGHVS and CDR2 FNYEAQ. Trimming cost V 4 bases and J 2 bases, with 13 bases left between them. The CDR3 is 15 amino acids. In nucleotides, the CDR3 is TGTGCCAGCAGCTCATCTGCGGGACCCACAGATACGCAGTATTTT. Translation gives CASSSSAGPTDTQYF.

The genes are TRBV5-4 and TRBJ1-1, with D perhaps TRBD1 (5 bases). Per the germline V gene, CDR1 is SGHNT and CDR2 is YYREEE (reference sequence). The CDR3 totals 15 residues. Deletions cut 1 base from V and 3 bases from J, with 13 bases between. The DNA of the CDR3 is TGTGCCAGCAGCTTGTTGAGGGGTGAGGACACTGAAGCTTTCTTT. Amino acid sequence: CASSLLRGEDTEAFF.

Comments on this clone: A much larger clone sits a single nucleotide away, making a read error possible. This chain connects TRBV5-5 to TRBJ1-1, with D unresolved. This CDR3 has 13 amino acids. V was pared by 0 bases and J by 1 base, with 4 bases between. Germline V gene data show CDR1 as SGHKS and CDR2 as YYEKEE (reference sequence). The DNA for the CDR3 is TGTGCCAGCAGCTTGGGCAGGAACACTGAAGCTTTCTTT. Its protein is CASSLGRNTEAFF. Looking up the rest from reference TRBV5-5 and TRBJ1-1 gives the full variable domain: DAGVTQSPTHLIKTRGQQVTLRCSPISGHKSVSWYQQVLGQGPQFIFQYYEKEERGRGNFPDRFSARQFPNYSSELNVNALLLGDSALYLCASSLGRNTEAFFGQGTRLTVV.